This T cell receptor (beta chain) was identified during a study of cytomegalovirus exposure and HLA in healthy donors. Study findings and constraints: In a later analysis, the majority of CMV-associated beta chains seemingly showed HLA restriction. An assumption of roughly uniform sequencing depth across donors underlay the presence/absence analyses.

Amplification used 60 Vbeta primers and 13 Jbeta primers. The data were produced by immunoSEQ multiplex PCR, yet TCRdb's version contains in-frame clones alone and is incomplete. This table has approximately 140,000 clones, over 60% appearing once. About this clone: Antigen: not known.

This CDR3 contains 15 residues. Trimming pared 0 bases from V and 0 bases from J, leaving 8 bases between. Germline V gene data show CDR1 as SGDLS and CDR2 as YYNGEE. This TCR was sampled from a man aged 35 to 55 in good health and CMV-seronegative. Input material: PBMCs. V usage is TRBV9 and J usage is TRBJ2-3; D is undetermined. CDR3 nucleotides: TGTGCCAGCAGCGTAGGAGTCCAAAGCACAGATACGCAGTATTTT. This encodes CASSVGVQSTDTQYF.